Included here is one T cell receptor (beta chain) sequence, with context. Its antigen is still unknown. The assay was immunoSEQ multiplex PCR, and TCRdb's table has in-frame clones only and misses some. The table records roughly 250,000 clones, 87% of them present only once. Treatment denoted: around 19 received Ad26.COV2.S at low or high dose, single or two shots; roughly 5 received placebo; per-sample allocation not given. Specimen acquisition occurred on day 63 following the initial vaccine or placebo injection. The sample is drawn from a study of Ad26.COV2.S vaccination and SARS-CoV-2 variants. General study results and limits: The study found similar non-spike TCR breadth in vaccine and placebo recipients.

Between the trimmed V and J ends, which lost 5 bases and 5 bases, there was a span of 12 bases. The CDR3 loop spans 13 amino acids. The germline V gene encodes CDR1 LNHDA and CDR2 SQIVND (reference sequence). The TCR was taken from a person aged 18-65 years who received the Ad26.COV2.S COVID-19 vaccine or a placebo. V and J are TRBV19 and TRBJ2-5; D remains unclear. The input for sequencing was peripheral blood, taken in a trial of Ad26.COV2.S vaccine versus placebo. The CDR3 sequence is CASSFSGGETQYF. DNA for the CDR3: TGTGCCAGTAGTTTTTCGGGTGGGGAGACCCAGTACTTC.